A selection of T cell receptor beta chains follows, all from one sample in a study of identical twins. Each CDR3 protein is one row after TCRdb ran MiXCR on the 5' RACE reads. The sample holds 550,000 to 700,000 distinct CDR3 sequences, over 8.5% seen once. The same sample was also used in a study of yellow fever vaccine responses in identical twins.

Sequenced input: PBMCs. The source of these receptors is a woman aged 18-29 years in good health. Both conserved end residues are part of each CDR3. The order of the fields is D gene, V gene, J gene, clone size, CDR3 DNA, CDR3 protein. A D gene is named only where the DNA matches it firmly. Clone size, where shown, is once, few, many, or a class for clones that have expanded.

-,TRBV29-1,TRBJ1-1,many,TGCAGCGTTGAACGTCACTTTGAAGCTTTCTTT,CSVERHFEAFF
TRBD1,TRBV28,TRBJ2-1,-,TGTGCCAGCAGTCCGATGACAGGGGGGATGTACAATGAGCAGTTCTTC,CASSPMTGGMYNEQFF
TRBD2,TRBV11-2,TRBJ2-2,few,TGTGCCAGCAGCTTAAATGGAGCGGGAGGTGGGTCTTCCGGGGAGCTGTTTTTT,CASSLNGAGGGSSGELFF
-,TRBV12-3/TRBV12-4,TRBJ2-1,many,TGTGCCAGCAGTACCACTAGGGGACCCTACAATGAGCAGTTCTTC,CASSTTRGPYNEQFF
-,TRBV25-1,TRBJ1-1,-,TGTGCCAGCAGTGAATATAATGGGGGCACGAACACTGAAGCTTTCTTT,CASSEYNGGTNTEAFF
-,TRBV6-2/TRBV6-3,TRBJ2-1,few,TGTGCCAGCAGTTACTCGATAACTAGAGGGAATGAGCAGTTCTTC,CASSYSITRGNEQFF
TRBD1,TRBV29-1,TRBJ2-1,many,TGCAGCACGCAACGGACAGGGGGCGCAAAGAATGAGCAGTTCTTC,CSTQRTGGAKNEQFF
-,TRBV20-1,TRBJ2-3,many,TGCAGTGCTAGAGATGCGACGGCGGATCCCATTGCAGATACGCAGTATTTT,CSARDATADPIADTQYF
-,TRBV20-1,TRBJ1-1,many,TGCAGTGCTAGAAAAGGTCTGAACACTGAAGCTTTCTTT,CSARKGLNTEAFF
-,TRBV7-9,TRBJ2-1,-,TGTGCCAGCTACGGCGACAGCTTCTACAATGAGCAGTTCTTC,CASYGDSFYNEQFF
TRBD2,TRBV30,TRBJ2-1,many,TGTGCCTGGAGACTAGCGCACAATGAGCAGTTCTTC,CAWRLAHNEQFF
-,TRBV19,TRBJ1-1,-,TGTGCCAGTAGTGTCGGGAGGGGACACACTGAAGCTTTCTTT,CASSVGRGHTEAFF
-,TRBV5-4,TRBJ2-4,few,TGTGCCAGCAGCTTTTCCCCGACTTCACTTGGAGTTGGTCCCAAAAACATTCAGTACTTC,CASSFSPTSLGVGPKNIQYF
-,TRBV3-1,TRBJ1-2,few,TGTGCCAGCAGCTCATCTAAGGTGGGGTATTGGCATCGGGACACCTTC,CASSSSKVGYWHRDTF
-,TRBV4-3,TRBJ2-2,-,TGCGCCAGCAGCCAAGATCTTACAGTAGCAGGGGAGCTGTTTTTT,CASSQDLTVAGELFF
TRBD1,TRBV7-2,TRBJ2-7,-,TGTGCCAGCAGCCAGACAGGGAATCAAGGCTACGAGCAGTACTTC,CASSQTGNQGYEQYF
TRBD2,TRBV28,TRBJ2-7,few,TGTGCCACCAAACCGGGACTAGGTCTCTACGAGCAGTACTTC,CATKPGLGLYEQYF
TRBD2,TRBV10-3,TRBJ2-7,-,TGTGCCACCTTAGCGGGAGTTGGCGCCGGGGAGCAGTACTTC,CATLAGVGAGEQYF
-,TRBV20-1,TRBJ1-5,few,TGCAGTGCCGCGGACAGAAATCAGCCCCAGCATTTT,CSAADRNQPQHF
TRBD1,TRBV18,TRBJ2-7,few,TGTGCCAGCTCACCACAAGCCGGACAGGGGTCGCACGAGCAGTACTTC,CASSPQAGQGSHEQYF
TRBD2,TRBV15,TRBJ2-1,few,TGTGCCACCAGCAGAGCGGGCGGGGGGTACAATGAGCAGTTCTTC,CATSRAGGGYNEQFF
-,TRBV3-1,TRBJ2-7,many,TGTGCCAGCAGCCAAGGAACAGGGCCAATAGGCGGGCAGTACTTC,CASSQGTGPIGGQYF
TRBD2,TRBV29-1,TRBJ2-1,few,TGCAGCGTTGAAGATCCACGACTAGCGGGAGGTCTGCAGTTCTTC,CSVEDPRLAGGLQFF
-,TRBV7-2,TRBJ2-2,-,TGTGCCAGCAGCCCCCCGGGACAACCGAGCGGGGAGCTGTTTTTT,CASSPPGQPSGELFF